This TCR beta chain was recovered during a study of T-cell memory formation after mild COVID-19. A single record per CDR3 protein comes from TCRdb applying MiXCR to the 5' RACE reads. The data contain some 410,000 distinct CDR3 sequences, under 25% of them singletons. Whole-study results and caveats: Cross-reactive memory appears to have joined, as suggested by some responding clones showing up in pre-infection memory.

From germline, CDR1 is GTSNPN and CDR2 SVGIG (reference sequence). CDR3 size: 13 residues. This clonotype was observed a few times. No antigen is known for it. One junction end does not reproduce the germline sequence, and a read error may be involved. The chain uses TRBV30 and TRBJ2-7; 7 bases map to TRBD1. This clonotype originated in an adult woman who had mild COVID-19 (a few samples of this study predate the infection). Cell type and time point are not known. The specimen was PBMCs or a T cell subset sorted from them (not recorded which). CDR3 protein: CAWSASTGYGQYF. CDR3 coding DNA: TGTGCCTGGAGTGCCTCGACAGGGTACGGGCAGTACTTC.